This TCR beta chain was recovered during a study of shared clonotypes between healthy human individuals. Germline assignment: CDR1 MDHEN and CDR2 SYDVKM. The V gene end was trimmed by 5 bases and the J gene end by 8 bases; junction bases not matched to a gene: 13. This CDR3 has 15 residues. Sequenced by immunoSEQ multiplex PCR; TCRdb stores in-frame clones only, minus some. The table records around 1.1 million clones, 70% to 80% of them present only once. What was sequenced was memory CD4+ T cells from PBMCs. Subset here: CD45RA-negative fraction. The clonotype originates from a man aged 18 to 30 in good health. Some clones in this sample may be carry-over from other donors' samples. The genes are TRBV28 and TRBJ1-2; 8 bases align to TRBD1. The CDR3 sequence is CASSPRGQGPGGYTF. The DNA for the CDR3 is TGTGCCAGCAGTCCGCGCGGACAGGGACCGGGGGGCTACACCTTC.